The T cell receptor beta chain under discussion was sequenced for a study of T cell responses to AZD1222 COVID-19 vaccine. The CDR3 extends over 14 amino acids. V dropped 5 bases and J dropped 7; count of bases not matched to a gene: 5. The germline V gene has CDR1 MDHEN and CDR2 SYDVKM. TCRdb keeps only in-frame clones here, not all; method: immunoSEQ multiplex PCR. In the table there are almost 95,000 clones, 85% of which are singletons. Remarks on this clone: Its antigen is currently unknown.

Findings and limits, study-wide: After two AZD1222 doses, spike-specific TCR breadth and depth rose versus day 0. Donors were mostly white British, more females; clonal diversity possibly underestimated.

The sequence was collected from an adult who received the AZD1222 COVID-19 vaccine. Sequenced material: peripheral blood, taken 28 days after the second AZD1222 dose. The chain recombines TRBV28 with TRBJ1-4, with TRBD1 matching over 9 bases. CDR3 coding DNA: TGTGCCAGCAGTATACAGGGGGCGGTTGAAAAACTGTTTTTT. Translated, it gives CASSIQGAVEKLFF.